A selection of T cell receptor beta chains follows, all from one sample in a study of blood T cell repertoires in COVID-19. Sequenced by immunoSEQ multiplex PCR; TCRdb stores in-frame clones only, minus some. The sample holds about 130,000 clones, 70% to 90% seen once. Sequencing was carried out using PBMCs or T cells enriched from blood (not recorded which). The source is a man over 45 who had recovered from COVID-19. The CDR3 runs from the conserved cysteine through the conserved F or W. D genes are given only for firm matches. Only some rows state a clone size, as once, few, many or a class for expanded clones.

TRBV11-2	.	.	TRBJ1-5	TGTGCCAGCAGCTGGGGACCGGGGGAACAGCCCCAGCATTTT	CASSWGPGEQPQHF
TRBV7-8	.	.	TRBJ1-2	TGTGCCAGCGCGCCGAGGAGGGAGTCAAACTATGGCTACACCTTC	CASAPRRESNYGYTF
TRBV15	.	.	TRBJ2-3	TGTGCCACCAGCAGAACAGGGCTTAGCACAGATACGCAGTATTTT	CATSRTGLSTDTQYF
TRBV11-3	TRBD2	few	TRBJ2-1	TGTGCCAGCAGCTCCAAGCCCCCAGCGGGAGTATGGGAGCAGTTCTTC	CASSSKPPAGVWEQFF
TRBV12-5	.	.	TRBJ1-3	TGTGCTAGTGGAACAGGACACTCTGGAAACACCATATATTTT	CASGTGHSGNTIYF
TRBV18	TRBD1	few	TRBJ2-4	TGTGCCAGCTCACCTCCGGGACAGGGAATGGCCAAAAACATTCAGTACTTC	CASSPPGQGMAKNIQYF
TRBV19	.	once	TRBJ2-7	TGTGCCAGTGAGCGAGGGCAGGAGGGGTCCGTCAGGTGGTACGAGCAGTACTTC	CASERGQEGSVRWYEQYF
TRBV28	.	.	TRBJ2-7	TGTGCCAGCACCACAACCTCCTACGAGCAGTACTTC	CASTTTSYEQYF
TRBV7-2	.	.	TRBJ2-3	TGTGCCAGCAGCTTAATCGGGGTCGGACTACAGTATTTT	CASSLIGVGLQYF
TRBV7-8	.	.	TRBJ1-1	TGTGCCAGCAGCTTACACCGGGTCGTTGGAGGGACTGAAGCTTTCTTT	CASSLHRVVGGTEAFF
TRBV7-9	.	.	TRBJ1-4	TGTGCCAGCAGAAGACAGGCAACTAATGAAAAACTGTTTTTT	CASRRQATNEKLFF
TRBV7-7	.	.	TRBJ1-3	TGTGCCAGCAGTCCGGGACTGACTAGCTCTGGAAACACCATATATTTT	CASSPGLTSSGNTIYF
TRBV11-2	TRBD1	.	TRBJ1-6	TGTGCCAGCAGCTTAGGACAGGGGGTCGCCCAACCCCTCCACTTT	CASSLGQGVAQPLHF
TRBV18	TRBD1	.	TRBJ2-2	TGTGCCAGCTCACCAGGGGACAGGGGACCCGGGGAGCTGTTTTTT	CASSPGDRGPGELFF
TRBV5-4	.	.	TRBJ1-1	TGTGCCAGCAGCCGTGACAGGTTACAAGCTTTCTTT	CASSRDRLQAFF
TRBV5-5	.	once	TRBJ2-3	TGTGCCAGCAGCTCAGGGTTTAGCACAGATACGCAGTATTTT	CASSSGFSTDTQYF
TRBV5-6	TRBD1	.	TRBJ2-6	TGTGCCAGCAGCTTGATGGGACAGGGGGCATCAGGGGCCAACGTCCTGACTTTC	CASSLMGQGASGANVLTF
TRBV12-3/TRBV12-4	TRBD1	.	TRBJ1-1	TGTGCCAGCGGCTTGGACAGGGACACTGAAGCTTTCTTT	CASGLDRDTEAFF
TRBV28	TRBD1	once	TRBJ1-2	TGTGCCAGCAGTCTCCCCACAAAACAGGGGTTTGGTGGCTACACCTTC	CASSLPTKQGFGGYTF
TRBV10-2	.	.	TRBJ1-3	TGCGCCAGCAGCCACCGGCAGGTTAAGGACACCATATATTTT	CASSHRQVKDTIYF
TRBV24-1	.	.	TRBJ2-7	TGTGCCACCAGTGTAGGGGGACAAAGCTCCTACGAGCAGTACTTC	CATSVGGQSSYEQYF
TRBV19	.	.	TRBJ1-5	TGTGCCAGTACCCAATCGGGGATGTGGGGCAATCAGCCCCAGCATTTT	CASTQSGMWGNQPQHF
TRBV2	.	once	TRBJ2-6	TGTGCCACCATGGGGGGACGGAGCTCTGGGGCCAACGTCCTGACTTTC	CATMGGRSSGANVLTF
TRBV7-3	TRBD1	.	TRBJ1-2	TGTGCCAGCAGCTTCTTTGCTGGGACAGGGTATGGCCACTTC	CASSFFAGTGYGHF
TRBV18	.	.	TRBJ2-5	TGTGCCAGCTCACCAGGTGCGTCAGGGAAAGAGACCCAGTACTTC	CASSPGASGKETQYF
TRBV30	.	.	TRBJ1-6	TGTGCCTGGAGTATAGGACAGTCCACCCTCCACTTT	CAWSIGQSTLHF
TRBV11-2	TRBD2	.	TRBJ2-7	TGTGCCAGCAGCAAAACTAGCGGAACGTCCTACGAGCAGTACTTC	CASSKTSGTSYEQYF
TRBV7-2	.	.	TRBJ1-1	TGTGCCAGCAGCTTAGGTCAGGCTAACACTGAAGCTTTCTTT	CASSLGQANTEAFF
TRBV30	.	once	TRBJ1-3	TGTGCCTGGAGTGTACGAGGTGGATTAGGAAACACCATATATTTT	CAWSVRGGLGNTIYF
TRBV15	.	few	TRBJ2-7	TGTGCCACCAGCAGAGGTAAGCGGGTGGCCTACGAGCAGTACTTC	CATSRGKRVAYEQYF
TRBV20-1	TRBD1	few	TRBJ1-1	TGCAGTGCTAGACAAACAGGGGTAGCTTTCTTT	CSARQTGVAFF
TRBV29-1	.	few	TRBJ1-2	TGCAGCGCCGAGGGGACTCGCCTCCATCCTAACTATGGCTACACCTTC	CSAEGTRLHPNYGYTF
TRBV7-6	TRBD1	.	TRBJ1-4	TGTGCCAGCCGGGACAGCGCAACTAATGAAAAACTGTTTTTT	CASRDSATNEKLFF
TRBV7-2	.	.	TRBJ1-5	TGTGCCAGCAGCTTAGGGACAGTGATTCAGCCCCAGCATTTT	CASSLGTVIQPQHF
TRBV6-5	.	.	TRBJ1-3	TGTGCCAGCAGCGCCCTAGCTGGAAACACCATATATTTT	CASSALAGNTIYF
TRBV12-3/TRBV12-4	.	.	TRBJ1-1	TGTGCCAGCAGTTTAAAGAGCAGGACTGAAGCTTTCTTT	CASSLKSRTEAFF
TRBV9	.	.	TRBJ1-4	TGTGCCAGCAGCCCCCGTGCGGGCCCGGGTGAGCGGGGTAATGAAAAACTGTTTTTT	CASSPRAGPGERGNEKLFF
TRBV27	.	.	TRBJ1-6	TGTGCCAGCAGTTTAGGGACCGACAGGCCGAATTCACCCCTCCACTTT	CASSLGTDRPNSPLHF
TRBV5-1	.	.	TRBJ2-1	TGCGCCAGCTCGCGGTCTACTCGAAATGAGCAGTTCTTC	CASSRSTRNEQFF
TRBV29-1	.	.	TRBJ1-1	TGCAGCGGACAGGTACGGAGTAATGGGAACTCTGAAGCTTTCTTT	CSGQVRSNGNSEAFF
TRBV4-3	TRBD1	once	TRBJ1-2	TGCGCCAGCAGCCAAGAGTTGGACAGGGGTGGCTACACCTTC	CASSQELDRGGYTF
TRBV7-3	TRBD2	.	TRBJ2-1	TGTGCCAGCAGCCCGGGGACTAGCGGGAGGGGCCTCAATGAGCAGTTCTTC	CASSPGTSGRGLNEQFF
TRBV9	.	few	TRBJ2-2	TGTGCCAGCAGCTTAACACTAGTCTCTACCGGGGAGCTGTTTTTT	CASSLTLVSTGELFF
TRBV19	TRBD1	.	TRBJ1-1	TGTGCCAGTTCCCGTCCTGGGACAGGGGGCCGGGGAGCTTTCTTT	CASSRPGTGGRGAFF
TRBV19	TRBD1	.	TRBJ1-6	TGTGCCAGTAGATGGACAGGGGATGATTCACCCCTCCACTTT	CASRWTGDDSPLHF
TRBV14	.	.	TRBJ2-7	TGTGCCAGCAGCCCTCGCGGGGAGACCTACGAGCAGTACTTC	CASSPRGETYEQYF
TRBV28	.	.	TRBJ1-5	TGTGCCAGCAGTTTCCCAGGGGTGGGCAATCAGCCCCAGCATTTT	CASSFPGVGNQPQHF
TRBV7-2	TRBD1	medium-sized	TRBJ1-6	TGTGCCAGCAGCTTAACCGGACAGGGAAATAGGAGATCACCCCTCCACTTT	CASSLTGQGNRRSPLHF
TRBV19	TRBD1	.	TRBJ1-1	TGTGCCAGTAGTAACACACCGCAGGGGGTAAGGGCTGAAGCTTTCTTT	CASSNTPQGVRAEAFF
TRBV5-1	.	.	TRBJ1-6	TGCGCCAGCAGCTTGGGGGCCACAGGAAATTCACCCCTCCACTTT	CASSLGATGNSPLHF
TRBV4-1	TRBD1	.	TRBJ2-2	TGCGCCAGCAGCCCTAGACAGGGGGGGACCGGGGAGCTGTTTTTT	CASSPRQGGTGELFF
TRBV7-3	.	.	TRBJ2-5	TGTGCCAGCAGCTTACAGGGTGGGTCCCAAGAGACCCAGTACTTC	CASSLQGGSQETQYF
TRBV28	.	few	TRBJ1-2	TGTGCCAGCAGGACAGTAGACTATGGCTACACCTTC	CASRTVDYGYTF
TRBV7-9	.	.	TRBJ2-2	TGTGCCAGCAGTCGACAGCTATCCACCGGGGAGCTGTTTTTT	CASSRQLSTGELFF
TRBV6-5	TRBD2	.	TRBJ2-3	TGTGCCAGCAGTTACTCGACTAGCGAGGGAACAGTTACGCAGTATTTT	CASSYSTSEGTVTQYF
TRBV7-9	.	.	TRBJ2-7	TGTGCCAGCAGCTCCAGGGTTAACTCCTACGAGCAGTACTTC	CASSSRVNSYEQYF
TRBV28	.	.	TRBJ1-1	TGTGCCAGCAGTTTGACCGGGACTGAAGCTTTCTTT	CASSLTGTEAFF
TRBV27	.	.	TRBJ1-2	TGTGCCAGCAGTTTATCTGATCCGCGGGTGGGGTATGGCTACACCTTC	CASSLSDPRVGYGYTF
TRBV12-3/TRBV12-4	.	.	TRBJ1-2	TGTGCCAGCAGCTTACAGAGGGAGGGCTACACCTTC	CASSLQREGYTF